One TCR beta chain is described in this entry. Its antigen is not yet known. No much larger clone exists at a distance of one base, and base qualities are not known. Patients had primary melanoma that had been surgically resected and was considered potentially curable but at risk of metastatic recurrence. This specimen belongs to a study of primary melanoma T cells and metastatic recurrence (dated by TCRdb to the early 2020s). Regarding the study in general: A total of approximately 200 primary melanomas made up the cohort, all of stage T2 to T4 and more than 1 mm thick. Whether T-cell fraction and T-cell repertoire clonality in primary melanoma tumors predicted patient outcome was tested in the study. The T-cell fraction measured by TCR beta sequencing was compared against progression-free survival as the clinical outcome. Histopathological grading of tumor-infiltrating lymphocytes served as the comparison point for the T-cell fraction derived from sequencing. Overall results and qualifications from the work: An effective T-cell-mediated antitumor response in primary melanoma was presented by the authors only as a suggestion rather than as a demonstrated mechanism. Compared with adding any other histopathological variable to tumor thickness, adding T-cell fraction reportedly produced a bigger improvement in progression-free survival prediction. Progression-free survival was reportedly predicted by the tumor T-cell fraction independently of thickness, ulceration, mitotic rate and age. A T-cell fraction above 20% appeared protective regardless of ulceration status, mitotic rate or nodal disease.

Receptor amplification or capture employed the immunoSEQ multiplex PCR assay. High-throughput sequencing of the T-cell receptor beta chain was performed on primary melanoma tumor tissue. The original methods were these. TCRB CDR3 sharing between samples and the distribution of insertions and deletions were included in the repertoire analyses. A gradient-boosted model ranked the predictive value of the T-cell fraction against histopathological variables. Sourced from immuneACCESS, this table was stored by TCRdb with only in-frame sequences that have V and J called. A share of the clones is absent; for the studies checked, an unresolved V gene accounts for under half, and the remainder has no known explanation. V, J and clone size derive from that table, while D and trimming were established from the DNA sequence. The sample data list 100 or so clones, and about four fifths of these were observed just once. The ten biggest clones cover 15% to 20% of the sample.

The specimen was melanoma tumor tissue. This TCR was recovered from a human donor with melanoma.

DNA sequence: TGCGCCAGCAGCTTGGCCGCGGACACCGGGGAGCTGTTTTTT. It codes for CASSLAADTGELFF. The chain uses TRBV5-1 and TRBJ2-2; no D segment can be confidently identified. Counted from cysteine to phenylalanine, this CDR3 has 14 amino acids. The entry retains the CDR3 DNA only, 42 bases that are in frame from base 1. Based on the germline V gene, the CDR1 and CDR2 sequences are SGHRS and YFSETQ. V and J are truncated by 0 bases and 3 bases respectively, leaving an intervening sequence of 6 bases. The variable domain in full, with residues beyond the CDR3 obtained from the reference TRBV5-1 and TRBJ2-2 genes, is KAGVTQTPRYLIKTRGQQVTLSCSPISGHRSVSWYQQTPGQGLQFLFEYFSETQRNKGNFPGRFSGRQFSNSRSEMNVSTLELGDSALYLCASSLAADTGELFFGEGSRLTVL.